What follows are 21 T cell receptor beta chains derived from one specimen sequenced in a study of T cells after posttransplantation cyclophosphamide. The method was immunoSEQ multiplex PCR; TCRdb's version includes in-frame clones alone and lacks a portion of them. The sample has 25,000 or so clones, more than 70% seen once. The sequenced material came from PBMCs. These receptor sequences come from a woman aged 60-75 years with a blood cancer, CMV-positive, and with a related stem cell donor.

This clone has more than one count but fewer than ten. CDR3 amino acids: CASSGTGSGNTIYF. For the CDR3, the DNA is TGTGCCAGCAGTGGTACAGGGTCTGGAAACACCATATATTTT. The chain couples TRBV2 to TRBJ1-3; perhaps TRBD1 as D (6 bases). The V end lost 4 bases, the J end lost 1 base, and 8 bases lay between the germline ends. This CDR3 is built from 14 residues. Germline-derived CDR1 and CDR2 are SNHLY and FYNNEI.

This chain uses TRBV11-2 with TRBJ1-2; D unclear. Trimming cost V 5 bases and J 5 bases, with 15 bases left between them. This CDR3 comprises 14 residues. In germline, CDR1 is SGHAT, CDR2 FQNNGV. CDR3 loop: CASSLGLTKYGYTF. The CDR3 bases are TGTGCCAGCAGCCTAGGACTGACGAAGTATGGCTACACCTTC.

This clone was seen just once. The V call is TRBV19, the J call TRBJ2-7; D perhaps matches TRBD2 (6 bases). This CDR3 is 14 amino acids long. Germline assignment: CDR1 LNHDA and CDR2 SQIVND (reference sequence). Trimming removed 2 bases at V and 3 bases at J, with 11 bases between. The chain's CDR3 is CASSISGQVYEQYF. CDR3 in DNA: TGTGCCAGTAGTATAAGCGGGCAGGTCTACGAGCAGTACTTC.

This clone was seen a single time. The chain carries TRBV5-1 and TRBJ1-3, with D possibly matching TRBD1 (5 bases). This CDR3 is built from 16 residues. Germline CDR1 and CDR2: SGHRS and YFSETQ. Trimming removed 0 bases from V and 0 bases from J, with 10 bases in between. The CDR3: CASSLGQGDSGNTIYF. The CDR3 DNA reads as TGCGCCAGCAGCTTGGGCCAGGGCGACTCTGGAAACACCATATATTTT.

The CDR3 spells CASSYTGAGANVLTF. Here the CDR3 DNA reads TGTGCCAGCAGCTATACAGGTGCTGGGGCCAACGTCCTGACTTTC. This rearrangement joins TRBV7-2 to TRBJ2-6; D perhaps matches TRBD1 (5 bases). V was clipped by 4 bases and J by 2 bases, with 9 bases between them. The CDR3 consists of 15 residues. The germline gives CDR1 SGHTA, CDR2 FQGNSA.

This chain's CDR3 is CASSLGWASGTYEQYF. Here the CDR3 DNA reads TGCGCCAGCAGCCTGGGGTGGGCTAGCGGCACCTACGAGCAGTACTTC. The genes are TRBV5-1 and TRBJ2-7; 7 nucleotides line up with TRBD2. The CDR3 covers 16 residues. Looked up from germline, CDR1 is SGHRS and CDR2 is YFSETQ. With 4 bases clipped from V and 2 bases from J, the junction kept 12 bases outside the gene matches.

V usage is TRBV30 and J usage is TRBJ2-1; 7 bases are shared with TRBD2. CDR3 length equals 13 residues. Germline V gene data show CDR1 as GTSNPN and CDR2 as SVGIG (reference sequence). V lost 7 bases to trimming and J lost 4 bases; unmatched junction nucleotides: 7. The CDR3 sequence: CALNAGAYNEQFF. CDR3 nucleotide sequence: TGTGCCTTGAATGCGGGAGCTTACAATGAGCAGTTCTTC.

The gene calls are TRBV7-6 and TRBJ2-3; 8 bases match TRBD2. Germline V gene lookup returns CDR1 SGHVS and CDR2 FNYEAQ. The CDR3 runs 16 residues. The V segment lost 4 bases and the J segment 5 bases; nucleotides outside the gene matches: 11. Here the CDR3 DNA reads TGTGCCAGCAGCTGGGTGAAAGCGGGAGCGGTAGATACGCAGTATTTT. Residues: CASSWVKAGAVDTQYF.

Of note for this clone: A read error may account for a junction end that differs from germline. The V call is TRBV9, the J call TRBJ2-1, with D possibly being TRBD2 (5 bases). CDR1 and CDR2 from the germline V gene are SGDLS and YYNGEE. The length of the CDR3 is 13 residues. CDR3 protein: CAGSARDYNEQFF. Written as DNA, the CDR3 is TGTGCCGGCAGCGCCCGGGACTACAATGAGCAGTTCTTC.

V and J are TRBV12-5 and TRBJ2-7; D gene uncertain. The CDR3 consists of 12 residues. Trimming removed 6 bases at V and 7 bases at J, with 13 bases between. CDR1 is LGHNT and CDR2 is FRNRAP in the germline V gene. The CDR3 DNA follows: TGTGCTAGTGGGAGTCCCCCTAAGGAGCAGTACTTC. This gives the protein CASGSPPKEQYF.

The chain recombines TRBV6-1 with TRBJ1-5, with a possible D match to TRBD1 (5 bases). Trimming removed 6 bases at V and 2 bases at J, with 11 bases between. Germline lookup yields CDR1 MNHNS and CDR2 SASEGT. The CDR3 has 14 residues. DNA for the CDR3: TGTGCCAGCAGCTCTCCAGGGCGCAATCAGCCCCAGCATTTT. Translated: CASSSPGRNQPQHF.

The chain combines TRBV5-1 with TRBJ1-6; 8 bases line up with TRBD1. The CDR3 sequence is 16 residues long. Germline V lookup: CDR1 SGHRS, CDR2 YFSETQ. The ends lost 4 bases at V and 7 bases at J; junction bases unmatched: 10. CDR3 protein: CASSRGQDTGNSPLHF. As DNA, the CDR3 is TGCGCCAGCAGCCGGGGACAGGATACTGGAAATTCACCCCTCCACTTT.

The sample holds one count of this clone. This chain connects TRBV5-1 to TRBJ2-7; weak D call: TRBD2 (5 bases). Trimming cost V 0 bases and J 7 bases, with 17 bases left between them. The CDR3 runs 15 residues. Germline CDR1 reads SGHRS; CDR2 reads YFSETQ. CDR3 coding DNA: TGCGCCAGCAGCTTGGCGCTAGCAGGAACCGGGGAGCAGTACTTC. This encodes CASSLALAGTGEQYF.

The J gene is TRBJ1-2, the V gene TRBV29-1; TRBD1 agrees at 10 bases. The CDR3 is 16 residues long. The germline V gene has CDR1 SQVTM and CDR2 ANQGSEA. The V segment lost 2 bases and the J segment 2 bases; nucleotides outside the gene matches: 8. The CDR3 DNA sequence: TGCAGCGTTGAACTTCTGGGACAGGGGATAAACTATGGCTACACCTTC. The encoded protein is CSVELLGQGINYGYTF.

This clone was seen a few times. The gene calls are TRBV5-1 and TRBJ1-1; 7 bases map to TRBD1. CDR3 length: 12 residues. Germline CDR1 SGHRS, CDR2 YFSETQ. The J segment lost 8 bases and the V segment lost 5 bases, leaving 6 bases of the junction unmatched. The CDR3 here is CASRRDRGEAFF. In DNA, the CDR3 is TGCGCCAGCAGGCGGGACAGAGGAGAAGCTTTCTTT.

The chain is built from TRBV6-5 and TRBJ1-1; no clear D. The CDR3 sequence is 15 residues long. V was pared by 5 bases and J by 0 bases, with 13 bases between. Germline V gene sequence: CDR1 MNHEY, CDR2 SVGAGI. CDR3 residues: CASSLRAGMNTEAFF. DNA for the CDR3: TGTGCCAGCAGTCTACGGGCGGGGATGAACACTGAAGCTTTCTTT.

J is TRBJ1-1 and V is TRBV19, with 8 bases identical to TRBD1. Per germline, CDR1 LNHDA and CDR2 SQIVND (reference sequence). This CDR3 contains 14 residues. V shed 6 bases, J shed 0 bases, and the junction held 3 bases outside the gene matches. DNA for the CDR3: TGTGCCAGTAGCAGGGGGCCCTTGAACACTGAAGCTTTCTTT. It encodes CASSRGPLNTEAFF.

V usage is TRBV4-1 and J usage is TRBJ2-7; a possible D gene is TRBD1 (6 bases). The CDR3 loop spans 16 amino acids. The germline V gene has CDR1 MGHRA and CDR2 YSYEKL. V was pared by 4 bases and J by 9 bases, with 25 bases between. The CDR3 DNA reads as TGCGCCAGCAGCCCAAAAGTGAGTGACAGGCAAGTTAGGCAGTACTTC. As protein: CASSPKVSDRQVRQYF.

Turning to this clone: A read error may produce the germline difference seen at one junction end. The chain carries TRBV7-7 and TRBJ2-2, with TRBD2 identical over 7 bases. This CDR3 spans 15 amino acids. Germline values: CDR1 SSHAT, CDR2 FNYEAQ (reference sequence). The CDR3 sequence: CASSLQSGITGELFF. CDR3 DNA sequence: TGTGCTAGCAGCTTACAGAGCGGGATCACCGGGGAGCTGTTTTTT.

The chain carries TRBV6-5 and TRBJ2-7; D is undetermined. CDR1 and CDR2 (germline): MNHEY, SVGAGI. Trimming removed 6 bases at V and 4 bases at J, with 10 bases between. The CDR3 extends over 12 amino acids. CDR3 coding DNA: TGTGCCAGCAGCTTAAGCGAGTACGAGCAGTACTTC. This codes for CASSLSEYEQYF.

The chain combines TRBV14 with TRBJ2-1; maybe TRBD2 (5 bases). Per the germline V gene, CDR1 is SGHDN and CDR2 is FVKESK. Trimming pared 2 bases from V and 4 bases from J, leaving 9 bases between. The CDR3 consists of 14 residues. The CDR3 is CASSQITGYNEQFF. CDR3 DNA sequence: TGTGCCAGCAGCCAAATAACGGGGTACAATGAGCAGTTCTTC.